What follows describes a single T cell receptor (beta chain). The data were taken from a study of blood T cell repertoires in COVID-19. About the research overall: COVID-19 samples collected from the United States, Italy and Spain covered acute and convalescent phases. Nucleic acid was either cDNA or gDNA, and it came from T cells, B-cell-depleted T cells, or PBMCs.

Original data processing: By means of reference gene primer amplification, nucleated cell counts were estimated. The assay was immunoSEQ multiplex PCR, and TCRdb's table has in-frame clones only and misses some. The DNA was the basis for D and trimming; V, J and clone size are from that table. The sample consists of approximately 260,000 clones, about 87% of them appearing once. Material: peripheral blood. The TCR comes from a middle-aged woman with acute or convalescent COVID-19.

CDR3 sequence (DNA): TGTGCCAGCAGCCTCCGACAGGGCTCCTATGGCTACACCTTC. Translated, it gives CASSLRQGSYGYTF. V usage is TRBV27 and J usage is TRBJ1-2, with 7 bases that match TRBD1. CDR1 and CDR2 (germline): MNHEY, SMNVEV (reference sequence). The CDR3 is 14 amino acids. V shed 6 bases, J shed 4 bases, and the junction held 8 bases outside the gene matches.